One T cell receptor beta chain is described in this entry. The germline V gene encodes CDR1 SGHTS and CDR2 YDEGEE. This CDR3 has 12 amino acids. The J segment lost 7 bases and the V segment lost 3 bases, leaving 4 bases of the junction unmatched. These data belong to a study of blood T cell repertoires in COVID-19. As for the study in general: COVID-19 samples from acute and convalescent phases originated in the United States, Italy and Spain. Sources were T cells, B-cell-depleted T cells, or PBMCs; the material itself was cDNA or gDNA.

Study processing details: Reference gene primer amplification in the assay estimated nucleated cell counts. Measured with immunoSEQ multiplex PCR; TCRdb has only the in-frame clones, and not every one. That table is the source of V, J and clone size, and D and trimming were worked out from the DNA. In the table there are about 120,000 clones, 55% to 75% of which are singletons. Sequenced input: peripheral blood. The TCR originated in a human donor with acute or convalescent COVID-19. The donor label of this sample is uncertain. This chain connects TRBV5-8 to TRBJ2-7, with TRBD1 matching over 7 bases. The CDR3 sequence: CASSYTGDEQYF. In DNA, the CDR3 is TGTGCCAGCAGCTACACAGGGGATGAGCAGTACTTC.